This T cell receptor beta chain was identified during a study of shared clonotypes between healthy human individuals (TCRdb year 2020). General notes on the study: A couple of women and three men aged 18 to 49 years were included in the cohort. Leukapheresis yielded between about 0.9 and 8.9 billion PBMCs per donor. Different laboratories and diverse techniques were used to prepare libraries and sequence TCR repertoires, to increase sequencing depth and limit assay-specific biases. To estimate repertoire size and how much clonotypes are shared between individuals, the study performed deep sequencing of blood TCR repertoires from a few healthy adults. For each donor, CD4 naive and CD4 memory were each given three plates, CD8 naive was given two plates, and CD8 memory was given one plate. Paper-wide results and their limitations: Pairwise subsampling indicated that sequencing depth was expected to affect the degree of clonotype sharing among donors. Larger estimated clonotype richness was generally found for naive subsets than for memory subsets. Sharing across a few donors was observed for around 4.8% of naive CD4, about 3.2% of naive CD8, 2.3% of memory CD4, and around 0.4% of memory CD8 clonotypes. Because the study included only a small number of donors, the genetic and exposure-history diversity represented was limited. Higher generation probabilities were observed for clonotypes shared by all four sorted-subset donors than for non-shared clonotypes. Sampling was restricted to blood, and TCR repertoires in tissues likely differ from the TCR repertoires found in blood. Even with the large sequencing depth, rarefaction of the sorted-subset datasets indicated that sequencing was incomplete.

V was cut back by 1 base and J by 1 base, leaving a gap of 7 bases between them. Inclusive of the bounding cysteine and phenylalanine, the CDR3 is 14 residues long. Only CDR3 DNA remains: 42 bases, in frame from the first base. As encoded in the germline V gene (reference sequence), CDR1 is SGHAT while CDR2 is FQDESV. Of note for this clone: Its antigen is unknown. No base quality values were provided; no much bigger clone lies one nucleotide off.

TCR CDR3 regions were amplified from genomic DNA by multiplex PCR using the deep immunoSEQ assay. Genomic DNA extracted from each cell subset was distributed evenly over all wells of several immunoSEQ 96-well plates, and each plate served as one replicate. For sorted subsets, approximately 200 ng of genomic DNA, equivalent to tens of thousands of T cell genomes, went into each replicate PCR. The purified libraries were quantified using a Qubit 3.0 fluorometer, sized with a Bioanalyzer 2100, and then quantified again using the KAPA Library Quantification kit. Every immunoSEQ 96-well plate was sequenced on a separate single-read 150-cycle Illumina NextSeq 550 flow cell. On the authors' methods: Because the immunoSEQ output included only junctional sequences and no quality scores, the filtering could not be the same as the filtering used for full-length reads. To assign V/J genes and CDR3, sequences were annotated using PyIR, a Python wrapper for IgBLAST v1.9, with IMGT germline references. Reads were filtered out if the reads had weak V/J assignments (E-value above 1e-6), no CDR3, stop codons, out-of-frame junctions, or ambiguous translated residues. V3J clonotypes were defined as sequences sharing an identical inferred V gene, J gene, and CDR3 amino acid sequence. Percentage overlap between repertoires was computed as shared unique clonotypes divided by the size of the smaller repertoire. Three approaches were used to assess repertoire richness: RTK rarefaction, the Chao1 estimator, and Recon v2.1 estimates of unobserved clonotypes. Generation probabilities were computed with OLGA for all TCRbeta clonotypes obtained by the gDNA method from four donors. TCRdb mirrors the immuneACCESS table, restricted to in-frame sequences. Some clones are absent from its copies; in checked studies, under half trace to an unresolved V gene, and the reason for the others is unknown. The DNA was the basis for D and trimming; V, J and clone size are from that table. The sample includes about 2.3 million clones, with 85% to 95% observed a single time. 0.37% of the sample goes to the ten largest clones.

Donors were healthy HIV-negative adults with no recently reported acute infections or vaccinations. Only Caucasian adults living in Nashville, Tennessee, USA were represented among the donors. CD4+ T cells were enriched by magnetic negative selection, after which naive cells were positively selected on CD45RA and the negative fraction was taken as the memory subset. After blood collection by leukapheresis, PBMCs were isolated using Ficoll-Histopaque density gradient centrifugation and then cryopreserved in the vapor phase of liquid nitrogen. Analytical flow cytometry was used to check the purity and quantity of each magnetically sorted T cell population. From each sorted fraction, genomic DNA was isolated and quantified by UV absorbance on a Nanodrop 2000c.

The source is a man aged 18 to 30 in good health. Some clones in this sample may be carry-over from other donors' samples. The V and J segments used are TRBV11-1 and TRBJ2-5, and perhaps TRBD2 as D gene, on 6 matching bases. Sequenced: naive CD4+ T cells from PBMCs. The cell subset or site label, as the study defines it: CD45RA+ positively selected. The bases are TGTGCCAGCAGCTTAGAGCGGGCCCAAGAGACCCAGTACTTC. This gives the protein CASSLERAQETQYF.